The 25 T cell receptor beta chains given below trace back to one sample, sequenced in a study of immune heterogeneity within non-small cell lung tumors. Bulk tumor genomic DNA (approximately 600 ng per sample) served as template. Several far-apart biopsies were taken per primary tumor during surgery. The cohort was untreated, with newly diagnosed non-small cell lung cancer undergoing curative surgery. Multiplex PCR (32 V and 13 J primers) was used to amplify the TCR beta CDR3. TCRdb itself ran the multiplex PCR reads through MiXCR, one entry per CDR3 protein. Of thousands of distinct CDR3 sequences in the sample, less than 35% were seen once. The specimen sequenced was lung tumor tissue. Receptor source: a man aged 55 to 70 with non-small cell lung cancer.

This clonotype is categorized as large. This chain links TRBV5-1 with TRBJ2-7; maybe TRBD1 (6 bases). V lost 1 base and J lost 5, with 16 bases in between. The CDR3 has 15 amino acids. CDR1 and CDR2 (germline): SGHRS, YFSETQ. The CDR3 reads CASSLTGKVSHEQYF. The CDR3 nucleotides are TGCGCCAGCAGCTTGACAGGGAAGGTATCCCACGAGCAGTACTTC.

Within the sample, this clonotype is medium-sized (0.01 to 0.1%). The chain has TRBV5-1 and TRBJ2-3; either TRBD1 or TRBD2 may fit D (5 bases each). Between the trimmed V and J ends, which lost 4 bases and 0 bases, there was a span of 12 bases. This CDR3 is 15 amino acids long. The germline CDR1 and CDR2 sequences are SGHRS and YFSETQ. As DNA, the CDR3 is TGCGCCAGCAGCGATCCGGGACGGAGCACAGATACGCAGTATTTT. Translated, it gives CASSDPGRSTDTQYF.

Note on this clonotype: Given a much more abundant clone one base away, this may be a read error. Because it lacks the conserved phenylalanine or tryptophan at the end, this CDR3 is likely a read error. The rearrangement joins TRBV6-1 to TRBJ2-7; D not certain. Germline V gives CDR1 MNHNS, CDR2 SASEGT. The ends were cut back, 1 base at V and 0 bases at J, with 13 bases in the middle. This CDR3 region has 16 residues. CDR3: CASSEVGGLSSYEQYS. The CDR3, as DNA: TGTGCCAGCAGTGAAGTTGGCGGCCTAAGCTCCTACGAGCAGTACTCC.

With regard to this clonotype: A read error may produce the germline difference seen at one junction end. The gene calls are TRBV6-1 and TRBJ2-7; 7 nucleotides agree with TRBD1. The V gene's germline CDR1 is MNHNS and CDR2 SASEGT. CDR3 length: 17 amino acids. The CDR3 DNA follows: TGTGCCAGCAGTGAGGGGGACAGTGGGCTGGGGATCTACGAGCAGTACTTT. Amino acids: CASSEGDSGLGIYEQYF.

In its sample, this clonotype is medium-sized. The V call is TRBV5-1, the J call TRBJ2-7; D perhaps matches TRBD1 (6 bases). The germline CDR1 and CDR2 sequences are SGHRS and YFSETQ. Trimming removed 4 bases at V and 3 bases at J, with 20 bases between. The CDR3 runs to 16 residues. In DNA form, the CDR3 reads TGCGCCAGCAGCCTAAGTCAGGGGACGCGTCTCTACGAGCAGTACTTC. This sequence encodes CASSLSQGTRLYEQYF.

Note on this clonotype: A single base separates this from a much larger clone, so it may be a read error. This chain uses TRBV4-2 with TRBJ2-1, with D possibly matching TRBD2 (6 bases). CDR1 is LGHNA, CDR2 YNFKEQ, per germline. Between the trimmed V and J ends, which lost 1 base and 4 bases, there was a span of 11 bases. CDR3 length: 15 amino acids. The CDR3 loop reads CASSQASVHYNEQFF. Written as DNA, the CDR3 is TGTGCCAGCAGCCAAGCTAGCGTACATTACAATGAGCAGTTCTTC.

The table lists this clonotype with a few counts. The chain employs TRBV5-1 and TRBJ2-7; tentative D call: TRBD2 (5 bases). This CDR3 has 14 residues. V gave up 0 bases and J gave up 0 bases, with 7 bases separating them. CDR1 and CDR2 from the germline V gene are SGHRS and YFSETQ. The CDR3 protein is CASSLATSSYEQYF. The CDR3, as DNA: TGCGCCAGCAGCTTGGCCACTAGCTCCTACGAGCAGTACTTC.

By proportion, this clonotype is medium-sized. The V and J genes are TRBV13 and TRBJ2-1; D is uncertain. V lost 2 bases and J 9 bases, leaving 14 bases between the germline ends. Germline V gives CDR1 PRHDT, CDR2 FYEKMQ (reference sequence). This CDR3 has 14 amino acids. DNA of the CDR3: TGTGCCAGCAGCTTAAAAAGTGGGGTTCGTGAGCAGTTCTTC. Protein product: CASSLKSGVREQFF.

V gene TRBV12-5 combines with J gene TRBJ1-1; 7 bases are a match to TRBD1. The trim removed 7 bases at V and 5 bases at J, leaving 10 bases unmatched. Germline V CDR1 and CDR2: LGHNT, FRNRAP. CDR3 size: 14 residues. The CDR3 reads CASASEGAGTEAFF. CDR3 bases: TGTGCTAGTGCCTCGGAGGGGGCGGGAACTGAAGCTTTCTTT. The entire variable domain, with the rest obtained from reference TRBV12-5 and TRBJ1-1, is as follows: DARVTQTPRHKVTEMGQEVTMRCQPILGHNTVFWYRQTMMQGLELLAYFRNRAPLDDSGMPKDRFSAEMPDATLATLKIQPSEPRDSAVYFCASASEGAGTEAFFGQGTRLTVV.

The chain joins TRBV7-2 to TRBJ1-5; no definite D call. Germline CDR1 SGHTA, CDR2 FQGNSA. The CDR3 spans 14 residues. V dropped 5 bases and J dropped 5 bases, with 13 bases sitting between them. CDR3 nucleotides: TGTGCCAGCAGCCAAGAGACGGTTTATCAGCCCCAGCATTTT. Its translation is CASSQETVYQPQHF.

The chain couples TRBV15 to TRBJ2-4, with D tentatively TRBD2 (5 bases). The CDR3 loop spans 14 amino acids. Germline V gene lookup returns CDR1 LNHNV and CDR2 YYDKDF (reference sequence). The V end was cut by 8 bases, the J end by 7 bases, with 18 bases between. The DNA of the CDR3 is TGTGCCACCGAGGGCGGGCTGATTGGGAACATTCAGTACTTC. Protein: CATEGGLIGNIQYF.

A word on this clonotype: This sequence may be a read error, since a much larger clone differs from it by one base. The V and J genes are TRBV13 and TRBJ2-5, with 13 nucleotides matching TRBD2. The CDR3 extends over 15 amino acids. Looked up from germline, CDR1 is PRHDT and CDR2 is FYEKMQ (reference sequence). Trimming cost V 4 bases and J 7 bases; bases outside gene matches: 6. CDR3 in amino acids: CASSSGLAGAGTQYF. The DNA of the CDR3 is TGTGCCAGCAGCTCCGGACTAGCGGGAGCGGGGACCCAGTACTTC. The complete variable domain, with remaining parts taken from reference TRBV13 and TRBJ2-5, reads AAGVIQSPRHLIKEKRETATLKCYPIPRHDTVYWYQQGPGQDPQFLISFYEKMQSDKGSIPDRFSAQQFSDYHSELNMSSLELGDSALYFCASSSGLAGAGTQYFGPGTRLLVL.

In its sample, this clonotype is medium-sized. The chain employs TRBV12-3 or TRBV12-4 and TRBJ2-3; TRBD1 matches at 8 bases. V dropped 4 bases and J dropped 3; count of bases not matched to a gene: 9. The CDR3 has 16 amino acids. The CDR3 is CASSSSRGRGTDTQYF. The DNA of the CDR3 is TGTGCCAGCAGTTCGTCCAGGGGGCGTGGGACAGATACGCAGTATTTT.

The chain employs TRBV24-1 and TRBJ1-1, with 9 nucleotides matching TRBD1. The germline V gene encodes CDR1 KGHDR and CDR2 SFDVKD. The J segment lost 8 bases and the V segment lost 4 bases, leaving 4 bases of the junction unmatched. The CDR3 is 13 residues long. CDR3 sequence reads: CATSESGTGEAFF. For the CDR3, the DNA is TGTGCCACCAGTGAATCCGGGACAGGGGAAGCTTTCTTT.

By sample share, this clonotype is medium-sized (0.01 to 0.1%). J is TRBJ2-7 and V is TRBV10-3, with D unclear. CDR1 is ENHRY, CDR2 SYGVKD, per germline. The CDR3 runs to 14 residues. Trimming removed 2 bases from V and 0 bases from J, with 8 bases in between. This chain's CDR3 is CAISEGGYSYEQYF. The CDR3 DNA is TGTGCCATCAGTGAGGGTGGGTACTCCTACGAGCAGTACTTC.

The J gene is TRBJ2-3, the V gene TRBV7-9; tentatively, D is TRBD1 (5 bases). The CDR3 has 15 amino acids. Trimming left V 1 base short and J 1 base short, with 9 bases between. CDR1 is SEHNR, CDR2 FQNEAQ, per germline (reference sequence). CDR3: CASSLGAGRTDTQYF. The CDR3 DNA reads TGTGCCAGCAGCTTAGGCGCAGGGCGCACAGATACGCAGTATTTT.

J is TRBJ2-2 and V is TRBV12-3 or TRBV12-4, with 8 bases identical to TRBD2. Trimming cost V 7 bases and J 7 bases; bases outside gene matches: 14. This CDR3 spans 16 amino acids. The CDR3 DNA sequence: TGTGCCAGCACTACGGGTGGTCCGGGAGGGCTCGGGGAGCTGTTTTTT. As protein: CASTTGGPGGLGELFF.

This rearrangement joins TRBV28 to TRBJ2-3, with 9 bases fitting TRBD1. CDR1 is MDHEN and CDR2 is SYDVKM in the germline V gene. V trimming: 6 bases; J trimming: 5 bases; junction bases outside the gene matches: 18. CDR3 size: 18 residues. CDR3 coding DNA: TGTGCCAGCAGGGAGGGGGGGACAGGGCGACGCCATCGAGATACGCAGTATTTT. As protein: CASREGGTGRRHRDTQYF.

This chain uses TRBV30 with TRBJ2-3; possibly TRBD2 for D (5 bases). The CDR3 extends over 14 amino acids. Trimming left V 3 bases short and J 3 bases short, with 13 bases between. Germline-derived CDR1 and CDR2 are GTSNPN and SVGIG (reference sequence). CDR3 sequence reads: CAWSGLRRTDTQYF. The CDR3 DNA sequence: TGTGCCTGGAGCGGTCTCCGGAGGACAGATACGCAGTATTTT.

By share, this clonotype ranks as medium-sized. The chain couples TRBV7-8 to TRBJ1-1; 12 bases map to TRBD1. Trimming took 6 bases from V and 4 from J; bases not matched to a gene: 9. CDR1 is SGHVS, CDR2 FQNEAQ, per germline. This CDR3 is built from 16 residues. CDR3: CASRLGQGAFATEAFF. The CDR3 coding sequence is TGTGCCAGCAGGTTGGGACAGGGGGCATTTGCCACTGAAGCTTTCTTT. Full variable domain (outside the CDR3, taken from reference TRBV7-8 and TRBJ1-1): GAGVSQSPRYKVAKRGQDVALRCDPISGHVSLFWYQQALGQGPEFLTYFQNEAQLDKSGLPSDRFFAERPEGSVSTLKIQRTQQEDSAVYLCASRLGQGAFATEAFFGQGTRLTVV.

By sample share, this clonotype is medium-sized (0.01 to 0.1%). V and J are TRBV28 and TRBJ2-7; tentatively, D is TRBD1 (6 bases). The V gene's germline CDR1 is MDHEN and CDR2 SYDVKM. Trimming removed 2 bases at V and 3 bases at J, with 11 bases between. This CDR3 comprises 14 residues. The CDR3 coding sequence is TGTGCCAGCAGTTTAAGCAGGGGTGGCTACGAGCAGTACTTC. Protein product: CASSLSRGGYEQYF.

This clonotype has only a few counts. V is TRBV11-1 and J is TRBJ2-3; 12 bases are a match to TRBD2. The trim removed 8 bases at V and 9 bases at J, leaving 12 bases unmatched. Germline V gives CDR1 SGHAT, CDR2 FQDESV (reference sequence). CDR3 size: 15 residues. The CDR3 DNA is TGTGCCAGCTCGAAAAGACTAGCGGGAGCAGGAACGCAGTATTTT. Residues: CASSKRLAGAGTQYF.

Sample share makes this clonotype medium-sized (0.01 to 0.1%). The chain uses TRBV11-2 and TRBJ2-7; 7 nucleotides align to TRBD1. Germline lookup yields CDR1 SGHAT and CDR2 FQNNGV. V shed 2 bases and J 5 bases; nucleotides not matched to a gene: 6. The CDR3 spans 14 residues. For the CDR3, the DNA is TGTGCCAGCAGCTTAAGGACAGGCGGCGACGAGCAGTACTTC. As protein: CASSLRTGGDEQYF.

The V and J genes are TRBV27 and TRBJ2-7, with D possibly matching TRBD1 (6 bases). The CDR3 has 14 amino acids. V was cut by 5 bases and J by 2 bases, with 13 bases left in between. CDR1 and CDR2 from the germline V gene are MNHEY and SMNVEV (reference sequence). The CDR3 is CASSPRGGPYEQYF. The CDR3 nucleotides read TGTGCCAGCAGTCCCCGTGGGGGCCCCTACGAGCAGTACTTC.

By sample share, this clonotype is medium-sized. The gene calls are TRBV25-1 and TRBJ2-7, with TRBD2 identical over 10 bases. The CDR3 spans 15 residues. Trimming cost V 4 bases and J 2 bases; bases outside gene matches: 5. Germline assignment: CDR1 MGHDK and CDR2 SYGVNS. The CDR3 is CASSAALAGTYEQYF. DNA of the CDR3: TGTGCCAGCAGTGCCGCACTAGCGGGAACCTACGAGCAGTACTTC.